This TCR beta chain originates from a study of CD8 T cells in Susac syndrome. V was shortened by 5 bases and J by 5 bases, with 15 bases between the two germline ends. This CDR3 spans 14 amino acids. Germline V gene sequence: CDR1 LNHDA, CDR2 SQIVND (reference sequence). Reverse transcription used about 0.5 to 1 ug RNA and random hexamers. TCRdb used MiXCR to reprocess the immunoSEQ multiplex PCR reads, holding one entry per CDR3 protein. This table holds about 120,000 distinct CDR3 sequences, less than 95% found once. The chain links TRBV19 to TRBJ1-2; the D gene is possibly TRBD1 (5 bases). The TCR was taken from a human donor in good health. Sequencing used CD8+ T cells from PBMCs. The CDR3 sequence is CASSPVGGWYGYTF. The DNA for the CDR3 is TGTGCCAGTAGTCCAGTCGGGGGATGGTATGGCTACACCTTC.